This T cell receptor (beta chain) was found in a study of cytomegalovirus exposure and HLA in healthy donors. Germline assignment: CDR1 SNHLY and CDR2 FYNNEI. CDR3 size: 14 residues. Trimming took off 10 bases at V and 6 bases at J, with 19 bases between the two ends. There are a few counts of this clone. Primers included in the PCR were 60 Vbeta and 13 Jbeta primers. Sequenced by immunoSEQ multiplex PCR; TCRdb stores in-frame clones only, minus some. The data hold approximately 61,000 clones, with less than 80% observed a single time. The rearrangement joins TRBV2 to TRBJ1-5; D perhaps matches TRBD1 (5 bases). The specimen was PBMCs. The TCR originated in a woman between 50 and 59 years old in good health and CMV-seronegative. The DNA for the CDR3 is TGTGCCATCTCCGGGGGGGGAGCGGGTCAGCCCCAGCATTTT. As protein: CAISGGGAGQPQHF.